This passage covers 13 T cell receptor beta chains from one sample sequenced in a study of long-term antiretroviral therapy in people with HIV. The immunoSEQ assay was v3.0, run at survey level. The method was immunoSEQ multiplex PCR; TCRdb's version includes in-frame clones alone and lacks a portion of them. The sample carries around 30,000 clones, roughly 88% recorded once. This specimen consisted of unsorted PBMCs, obtained 3 years after starting antiretroviral therapy. The receptors come from a man between 40 and 49 years old with HIV.

The chain is built from TRBV5-6 and TRBJ1-1, with TRBD1 identical over 9 bases. Losses at the gene ends were 0 bases for V and 9 bases for J; bases not matched to a gene: 3. The CDR3 has 13 residues. Germline CDR1 SGHDT, CDR2 YYEEEE. DNA for the CDR3: TGTGCCAGCAGCTTGGGGGGACAGGGTCAAGCTTTCTTT. Protein: CASSLGGQGQAFF.

The chain couples TRBV27 to TRBJ2-4; 11 bases fit TRBD1. Looked up from germline, CDR1 is MNHEY and CDR2 is SMNVEV (reference sequence). The junction had 5 bases not matched to a gene; V was cut back by 2 bases and J by 2 bases. The CDR3 has 17 residues. CDR3 in amino acids: CASSLRGQGAPKNIQYF. The CDR3 DNA follows: TGTGCCAGCAGTTTAAGAGGACAGGGGGCGCCCAAAAACATTCAGTACTTC.

This chain links TRBV11-3 with TRBJ2-2; D call uncertain. This CDR3 is 16 amino acids long. Germline V gene data show CDR1 as SGHNT and CDR2 as YENEEA. With 1 base removed from V and 0 bases from J, the gap between germline ends came to 9 bases. The CDR3 DNA follows: TGTGCCAGCAGCTTAGCCGCAGGCTCGAACACCGGGGAGCTGTTTTTT. This encodes CASSLAAGSNTGELFF.

V is TRBV18 and J is TRBJ2-1; 10 bases are a match to TRBD1. V trimming: 4 bases; J trimming: 2 bases; junction bases outside the gene matches: 2. Germline-derived CDR1 and CDR2 are KGHSH and LQKENI. This CDR3 has 15 amino acids. CDR3 nucleotides: TGTGCCAGCTCACGGGACAGGGGCCCCTACAATGAGCAGTTCTTC. Translating it yields CASSRDRGPYNEQFF.

The chain links TRBV6-6 to TRBJ2-6, with D maybe TRBD1 (6 bases). This CDR3 is 16 amino acids long. Trimming shortened V by 5 bases and J by 0 bases, and 11 bases separated the two germline ends. Germline CDR1 reads MNHNY; CDR2 reads SVGAGI (reference sequence). CDR3 loop: CASSGQPYSGANVLTF. The CDR3 DNA reads TGTGCCAGCAGTGGACAGCCCTACTCTGGGGCCAACGTCCTGACTTTC.

The V gene is TRBV30, the J gene TRBJ1-2; the D gene is possibly TRBD1 (5 bases). V gave up 2 bases and J gave up 6 bases, with 19 bases separating them. The germline CDR1 and CDR2 sequences are GTSNPN and SVGIG (reference sequence). This CDR3 spans 15 amino acids. The CDR3 coding sequence is TGTGCCTGGAGTCCGACAGTCAAACCCGGGGATGGCTACACCTTC. This translates into CAWSPTVKPGDGYTF.

This clone was recorded once. The chain uses TRBV6-5 and TRBJ1-1; D might be TRBD1 (6 bases). V lost 7 bases and J lost 1, with 13 bases in between. Germline V gives CDR1 MNHEY, CDR2 SVGAGI. The CDR3 covers 14 residues. The CDR3 here is CASTTGPTNTEAFF. The CDR3 DNA follows: TGTGCCAGCACTACAGGGCCTACGAACACTGAAGCTTTCTTT.

This clone was observed once. The chain employs TRBV11-2 and TRBJ2-2; 8 nucleotides line up with TRBD1. J lost 2 bases, V lost 4 bases, and 3 bases had no gene match. The CDR3 extends over 15 amino acids. Germline V lookup: CDR1 SGHAT, CDR2 FQNNGV. This CDR3 is CASSSGQVNTGELFF. In DNA form, the CDR3 reads TGTGCCAGCAGCTCGGGACAGGTTAACACCGGGGAGCTGTTTTTT. Full variable domain (outside the CDR3, taken from reference TRBV11-2 and TRBJ2-2): EAGVAQSPRYKIIEKRQSVAFWCNPISGHATLYWYQQILGQGPKLLIQFQNNGVVDDSQLPKDRFSAERLKGVDSTLKIQPAKLEDSAVYLCASSSGQVNTGELFFGEGSRLTVL.

This rearrangement joins TRBV9 to TRBJ2-1; 7 bases are shared with TRBD1. The V and J ends lost 3 bases and 1 base, in that order; junction bases with no gene match: 4. Germline V gives CDR1 SGDLS, CDR2 YYNGEE. The CDR3 extends over 15 amino acids. This CDR3 is CASSERGQSYNEQFF. For the CDR3, the DNA is TGTGCCAGCAGCGAGAGGGGACAGTCCTACAATGAGCAGTTCTTC.

The rearrangement joins TRBV10-3 to TRBJ2-7, with 10 nucleotides matching TRBD2. The CDR3 consists of 15 residues. Germline V gene data show CDR1 as ENHRY and CDR2 as SYGVKD. The J segment lost 2 bases and the V segment lost 5 bases, leaving 6 bases of the junction unmatched. As DNA, the CDR3 is TGTGCCATCAGTACAGGGACTAGCGAGGCCTACGAGCAGTACTTC. Amino acid sequence: CAISTGTSEAYEQYF.

The V call is TRBV11-3, the J call TRBJ2-7; 9 bases map to TRBD1. CDR1 is SGHNT, CDR2 YENEEA, per germline. The CDR3 is 14 amino acids. J gave up 4 bases and V 4 bases, and 5 bases lay outside the gene matches. The DNA of the CDR3 is TGTGCCAGCAGCTCGGACAGGGGTCCGTACGAGCAGTACTTC. It yields the protein CASSSDRGPYEQYF.

The rearrangement links TRBV6-6 to TRBJ1-2; D not resolved. This CDR3 has 14 residues. Germline values: CDR1 MNHNY, CDR2 SVGAGI (reference sequence). V lost 0 bases, J lost 7 bases, and 12 bases lay in between. Here the CDR3 DNA reads TGTGCCAGCAGTTACTCTTTTGCGGGTTTTGGCTACACCTTC. This sequence encodes CASSYSFAGFGYTF.

This chain uses TRBV6-6 with TRBJ2-5; the match to TRBD1 covers 9 bases. Germline CDR1 reads MNHNY; CDR2 reads SVGAGI (reference sequence). Trimming removed 2 bases from V and 0 bases from J; junction bases left unmatched: 1. The CDR3 has 15 amino acids. The CDR3 DNA reads as TGTGCCAGCAGTTACGGACAGGGGTACCAAGAGACCCAGTACTTC. Its protein is CASSYGQGYQETQYF.